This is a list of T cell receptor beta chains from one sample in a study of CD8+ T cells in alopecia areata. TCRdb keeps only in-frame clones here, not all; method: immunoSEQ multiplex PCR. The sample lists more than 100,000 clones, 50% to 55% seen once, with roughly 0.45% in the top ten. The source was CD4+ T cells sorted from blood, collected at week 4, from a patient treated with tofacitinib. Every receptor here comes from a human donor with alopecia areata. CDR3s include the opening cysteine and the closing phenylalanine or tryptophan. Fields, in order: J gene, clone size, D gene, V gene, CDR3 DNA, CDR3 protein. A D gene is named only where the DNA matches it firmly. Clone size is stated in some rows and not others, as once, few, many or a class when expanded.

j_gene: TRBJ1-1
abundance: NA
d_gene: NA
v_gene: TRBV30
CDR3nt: TGTGCCTGGAGTGTGTGGCCGAACACTGAAGCTTTCTTT
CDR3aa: CAWSVWPNTEAFF

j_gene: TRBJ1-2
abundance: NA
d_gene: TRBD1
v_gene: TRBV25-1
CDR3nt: TGTGCCAGCAGTAATCGGGACAGGAGCTCTGGCTACACCTTC
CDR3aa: CASSNRDRSSGYTF

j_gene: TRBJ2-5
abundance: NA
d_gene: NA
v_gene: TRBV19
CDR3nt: TGTGCCAGTAGTAACAGCGTCAGGGAGACCCAGTACTTC
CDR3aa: CASSNSVRETQYF

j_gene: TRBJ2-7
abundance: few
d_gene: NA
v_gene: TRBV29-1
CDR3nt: TGCAGCGTTACTCACGGTCTGGGGGAGCAGTACTTC
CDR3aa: CSVTHGLGEQYF

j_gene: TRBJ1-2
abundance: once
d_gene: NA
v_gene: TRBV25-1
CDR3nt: TGTGCCAGCAGGACTGAGGGTAGGGCTGGCTACACCTTC
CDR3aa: CASRTEGRAGYTF

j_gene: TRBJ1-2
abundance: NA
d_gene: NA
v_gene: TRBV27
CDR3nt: TGTGCCAGCAGTCAGGCCTTCAACTATGGCTACACCTTC
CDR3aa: CASSQAFNYGYTF

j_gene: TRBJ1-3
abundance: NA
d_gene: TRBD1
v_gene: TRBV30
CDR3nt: TGTGCCTGGAGGGAAATACGGACAGGGCGAAACACCATATATTTT
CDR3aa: CAWREIRTGRNTIYF

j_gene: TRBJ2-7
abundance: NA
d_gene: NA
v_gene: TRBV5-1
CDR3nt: TGCGCCAGCAGTTGGTACTCCTTGTCCTACGAGCAGTACTTC
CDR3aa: CASSWYSLSYEQYF

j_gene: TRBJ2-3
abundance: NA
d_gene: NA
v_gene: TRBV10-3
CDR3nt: TGTGCCATCAGTCAGGGGAGGACCACAGATACGCAGTATTTT
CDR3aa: CAISQGRTTDTQYF

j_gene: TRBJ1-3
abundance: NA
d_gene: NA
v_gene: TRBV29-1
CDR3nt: TGCAGCGTTGAAGTGATGGGGGCTAGCATATATTTT
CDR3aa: CSVEVMGASIYF

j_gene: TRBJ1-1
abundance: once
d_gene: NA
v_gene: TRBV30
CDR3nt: TGTGCCTGGAGTGTACTTTGGACTGAAGCTTTCTTT
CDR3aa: CAWSVLWTEAFF

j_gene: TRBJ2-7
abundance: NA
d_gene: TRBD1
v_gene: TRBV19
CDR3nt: TGTGCCAGTAGTGTCGACAGGGGGGGGTACGAGCAGTACTTC
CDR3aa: CASSVDRGGYEQYF

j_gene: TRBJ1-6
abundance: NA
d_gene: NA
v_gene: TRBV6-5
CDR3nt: TGTGCCAGCAGTTACTCAGGACGACAAAACTCACCCCTCCACTTT
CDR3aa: CASSYSGRQNSPLHF

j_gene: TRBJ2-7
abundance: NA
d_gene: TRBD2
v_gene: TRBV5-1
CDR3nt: TGCGCCAGCAGCCGCGAACCGACTAGCGGGACCACCGAGCAGTACTTC
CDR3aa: CASSREPTSGTTEQYF

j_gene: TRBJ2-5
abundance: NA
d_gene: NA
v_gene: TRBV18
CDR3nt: TGTGCCAGCTCACCCGGCAGGGCCAAAGAGACCCAGTACTTC
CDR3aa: CASSPGRAKETQYF

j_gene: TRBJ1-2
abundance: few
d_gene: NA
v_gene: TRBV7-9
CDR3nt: TGTGCCAGCCAGGAGACCCGGGGCCGTGGCTACACCTTC
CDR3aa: CASQETRGRGYTF

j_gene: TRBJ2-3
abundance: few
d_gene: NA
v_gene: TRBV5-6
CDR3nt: TGTGCCAGCAGCTCCAACTTCAGAGGGGATACGCAGTATTTT
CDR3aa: CASSSNFRGDTQYF

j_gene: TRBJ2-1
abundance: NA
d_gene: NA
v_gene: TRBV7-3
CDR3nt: TGTGCCAGCAGCCCGCCGGGATTATACAATGAGCAGTTCTTC
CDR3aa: CASSPPGLYNEQFF

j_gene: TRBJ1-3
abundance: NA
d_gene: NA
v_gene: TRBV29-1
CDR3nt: TGCAGCGTCGGGACGGTCTCTGGAAACACCATATATTTT
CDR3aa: CSVGTVSGNTIYF

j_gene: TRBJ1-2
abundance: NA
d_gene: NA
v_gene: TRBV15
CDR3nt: TGTGCCACCAGCAGGGCCGGGACCCATGAGGGTGCGTATGGCTACACCTTC
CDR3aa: CATSRAGTHEGAYGYTF

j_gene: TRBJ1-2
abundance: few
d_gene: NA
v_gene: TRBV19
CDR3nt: TGTGCCAGTTTGTCGGGGAGGTCTGGCTACACCTTC
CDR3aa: CASLSGRSGYTF

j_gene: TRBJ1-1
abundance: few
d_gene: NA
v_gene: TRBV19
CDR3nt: TGTGCCAGTAGCCAGGAATACACTGAAGCTTTCTTT
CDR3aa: CASSQEYTEAFF

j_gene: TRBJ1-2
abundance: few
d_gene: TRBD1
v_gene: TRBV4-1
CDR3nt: TGCGCCAGCAGCCAAGGGACAGGGGATGGCTACACCTTC
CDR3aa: CASSQGTGDGYTF

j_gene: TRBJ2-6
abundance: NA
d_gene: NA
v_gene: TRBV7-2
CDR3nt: TGTGCCAGCAGCTTCCGGACGATGGGGGCCAACGTCCTGACTTTC
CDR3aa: CASSFRTMGANVLTF

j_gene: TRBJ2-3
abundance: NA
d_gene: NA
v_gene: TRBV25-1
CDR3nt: TGTGCCAGCAGTGAGGTTAATACGCAGTATTTT
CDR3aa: CASSEVNTQYF

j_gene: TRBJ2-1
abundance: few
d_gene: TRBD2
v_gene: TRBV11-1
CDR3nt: TGTGCCAGCAGTGTTTCGGGACTAGCGGGCTACAATGAGCAGTTCTTC
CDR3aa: CASSVSGLAGYNEQFF

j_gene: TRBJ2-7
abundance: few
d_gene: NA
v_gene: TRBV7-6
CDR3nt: TGTGCCAGCAGCTTAGAAAGGGAGTTTTCCTACGAGCAGTACTTC
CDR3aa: CASSLEREFSYEQYF

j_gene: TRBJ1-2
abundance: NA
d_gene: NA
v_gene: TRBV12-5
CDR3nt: TGTGCTAGTGGTCTTGAGAGGTCCTCGGGTGGCTACACCTTC
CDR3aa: CASGLERSSGGYTF

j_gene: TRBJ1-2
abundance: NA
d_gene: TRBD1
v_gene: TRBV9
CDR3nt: TGTGCCAGCAGCGCACAGGGGCGCTATGGCTACACCTTC
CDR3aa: CASSAQGRYGYTF

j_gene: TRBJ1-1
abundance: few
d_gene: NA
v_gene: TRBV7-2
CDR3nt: TGTGCCAGCAGCTTAGTGGGCAGGGCTGAAGCTTTCTTT
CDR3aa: CASSLVGRAEAFF

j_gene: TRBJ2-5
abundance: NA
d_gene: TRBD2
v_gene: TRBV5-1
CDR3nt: TGCGCCAGCAGCCGATGGACTAGCGGGCAAGAGACCCAGTACTTC
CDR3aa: CASSRWTSGQETQYF

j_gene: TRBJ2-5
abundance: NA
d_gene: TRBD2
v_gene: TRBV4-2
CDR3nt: TGTGCCAGCAGCCAAGCGGGAGGCAGAGGAGAGACCCAGTACTTC
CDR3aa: CASSQAGGRGETQYF

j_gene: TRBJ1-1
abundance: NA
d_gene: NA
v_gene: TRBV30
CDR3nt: TGTGCCTGGAGCCAGGACGGGAACACTGAAGCTTTCTTT
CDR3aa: CAWSQDGNTEAFF

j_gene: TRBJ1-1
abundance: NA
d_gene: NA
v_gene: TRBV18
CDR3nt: TGTGCCAGCTCACCACTCGGCATCACTGAAGCTTTCTTT
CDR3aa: CASSPLGITEAFF

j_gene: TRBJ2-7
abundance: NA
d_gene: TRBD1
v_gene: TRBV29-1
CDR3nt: TGCAGCGTTAAGACAGGGATCTACGAGCAGTACTTC
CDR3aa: CSVKTGIYEQYF

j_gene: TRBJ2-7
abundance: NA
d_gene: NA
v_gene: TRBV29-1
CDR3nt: TGCAGCGTTGAGGAGGCCCGGGCCAGCTACGAGCAGTACTTC
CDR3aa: CSVEEARASYEQYF

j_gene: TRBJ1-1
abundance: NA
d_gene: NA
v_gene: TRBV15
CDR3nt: TGTGCCACCAGCAGAGATGGGGTAGTCGAGAACACTGAAGCTTTCTTT
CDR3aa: CATSRDGVVENTEAFF

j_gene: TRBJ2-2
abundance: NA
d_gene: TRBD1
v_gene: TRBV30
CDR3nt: TGTGCCTGGAAACAGGGGTACGACACCGGGGAGCTGTTTTTT
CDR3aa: CAWKQGYDTGELFF

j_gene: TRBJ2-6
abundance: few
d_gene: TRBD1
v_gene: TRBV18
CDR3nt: TGTGCCAGCTCACCACTACAGGGGACCAGCTCTGGGGCCAACGTCCTGACTTTC
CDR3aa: CASSPLQGTSSGANVLTF

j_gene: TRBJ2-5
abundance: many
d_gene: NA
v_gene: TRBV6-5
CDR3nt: TGTGCCAGCAGTTACTCTATCAGGAGGGGACAAGAGACCCAGTACTTC
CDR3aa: CASSYSIRRGQETQYF

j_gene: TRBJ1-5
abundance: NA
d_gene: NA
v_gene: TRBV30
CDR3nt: TGTGCCTGGAGTATCGGAAACCTCAATCAGCCCCAGCATTTT
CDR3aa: CAWSIGNLNQPQHF

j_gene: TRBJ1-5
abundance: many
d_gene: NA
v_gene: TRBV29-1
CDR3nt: TGCAGCGTAAAGGGAGAAGGACAGCCCCAGCATTTT
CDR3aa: CSVKGEGQPQHF

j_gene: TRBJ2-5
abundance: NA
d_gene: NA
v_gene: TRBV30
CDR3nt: TGTGCCTGGAACCGGGTTGAAGAGACCCAGTACTTC
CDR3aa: CAWNRVEETQYF

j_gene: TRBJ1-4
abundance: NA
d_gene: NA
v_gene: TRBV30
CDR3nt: TGTGCCTGGGAAAGGCACACCTCGGGAAAACTGTTTTTT
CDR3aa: CAWERHTSGKLFF

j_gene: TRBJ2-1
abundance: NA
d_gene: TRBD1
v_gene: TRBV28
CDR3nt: TGTGCCAGCAGTTCGGGGACAGGGGGGAATGAGCAGTTCTTC
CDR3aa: CASSSGTGGNEQFF

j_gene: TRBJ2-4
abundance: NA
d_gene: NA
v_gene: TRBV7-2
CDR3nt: TGTGCCAGCAGCCTCGACAGGATGGATAACATTCAGTACTTC
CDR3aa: CASSLDRMDNIQYF

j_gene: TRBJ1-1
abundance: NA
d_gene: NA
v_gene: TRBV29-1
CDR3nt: TGCAGCGTTGGAAGGGGGAGGGAGTCTGAAGCTTTCTTT
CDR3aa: CSVGRGRESEAFF

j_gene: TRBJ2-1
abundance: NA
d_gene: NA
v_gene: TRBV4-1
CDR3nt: TGCGCCAGCAGCCAGCCGGGGGCTAGATACAATGAGCAGTTCTTC
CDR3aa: CASSQPGARYNEQFF

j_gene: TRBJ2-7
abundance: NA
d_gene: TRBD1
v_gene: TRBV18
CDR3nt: TGTGCCAGCTCACCCCCGCCCGGGACAGGGACCTACGAGCAGTACTTC
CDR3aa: CASSPPPGTGTYEQYF

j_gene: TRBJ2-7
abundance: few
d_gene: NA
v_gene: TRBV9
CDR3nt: TGTGCCAGCAGCGCAAGGGACTTTCCATACGAGCAGTACTTC
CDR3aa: CASSARDFPYEQYF

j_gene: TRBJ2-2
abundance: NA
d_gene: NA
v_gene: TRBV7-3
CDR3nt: TGTGCCAGCAGCGTCCAGGGGAACACCGGGGAGCTGTTTTTT
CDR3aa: CASSVQGNTGELFF

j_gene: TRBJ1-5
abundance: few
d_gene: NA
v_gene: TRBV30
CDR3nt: TGTGCCTGGAGTGCGACTGGGAAGCCCCAGCATTTT
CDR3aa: CAWSATGKPQHF

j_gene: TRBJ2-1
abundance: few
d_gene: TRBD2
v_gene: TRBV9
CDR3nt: TGTGCCAGCAGCGTAGGACCCCTTAGGCTAGCGGGAGTAGGAGAGCAGTTCTTC
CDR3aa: CASSVGPLRLAGVGEQFF

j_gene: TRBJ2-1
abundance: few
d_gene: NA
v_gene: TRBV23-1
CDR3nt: TGCGCCAGCGCGAGGGGGGGGCGCCGAATCGAGGAGCAGTTCTTC
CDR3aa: CASARGGRRIEEQFF

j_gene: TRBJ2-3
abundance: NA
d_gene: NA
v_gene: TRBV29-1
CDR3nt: TGCAGCTCAAGATACACAGATACGCAGTATTTT
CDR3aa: CSSRYTDTQYF

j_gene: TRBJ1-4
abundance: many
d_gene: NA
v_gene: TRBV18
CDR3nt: TGTGCCAGCTCATTGGTTGGAGCAACTAATGAAAAACTGTTTTTT
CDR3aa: CASSLVGATNEKLFF

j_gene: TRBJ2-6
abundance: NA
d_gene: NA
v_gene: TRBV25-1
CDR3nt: TGTGCCAGCAGTGACCCCTCTGGGGCCAACGTCCTGACTTTC
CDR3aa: CASSDPSGANVLTF

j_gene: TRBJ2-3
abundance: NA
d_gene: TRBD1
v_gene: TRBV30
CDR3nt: TGTGCCTGGAGGGCCGGGACAGGGGCTCGGGATACGCAGTATTTT
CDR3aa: CAWRAGTGARDTQYF

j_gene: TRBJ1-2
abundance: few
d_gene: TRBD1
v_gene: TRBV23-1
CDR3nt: TGCGCCAGCAGTCAATCAACCCGGGGGACAGGCTGGCTTGGCTACACCTTC
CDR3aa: CASSQSTRGTGWLGYTF